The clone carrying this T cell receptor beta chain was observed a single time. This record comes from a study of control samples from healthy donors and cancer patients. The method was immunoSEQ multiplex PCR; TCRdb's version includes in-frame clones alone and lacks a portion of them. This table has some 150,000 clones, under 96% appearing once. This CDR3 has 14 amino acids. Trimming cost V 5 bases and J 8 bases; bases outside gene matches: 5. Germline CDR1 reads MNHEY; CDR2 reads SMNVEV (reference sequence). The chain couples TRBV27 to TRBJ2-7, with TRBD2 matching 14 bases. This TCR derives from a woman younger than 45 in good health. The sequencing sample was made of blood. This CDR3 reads CASSPGTSGRQQYF. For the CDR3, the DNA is TGTGCCAGCAGTCCCGGGACTAGCGGGAGACAGCAGTACTTC.